This T cell receptor beta chain came from a study of regulatory T cells in long-lasting Graves disease (dated by TCRdb to the early 2020s). Concerning the study at large: Patients with newly diagnosed Graves' disease had been on antithyroid drugs for under 3 months. Persistent Graves' disease patients were compared with newly diagnosed Graves' disease patients by peripheral blood TCR sequencing and RNA sequencing. The study was conducted in China and was registered as a clinical trial. A total of roughly 35 samples were covered by TCR sequencing, comprising approximately 13 persistent and around 20 newly diagnosed Graves' disease patients.

Preparation of the library involved multiplex PCR. Instrument used: Illumina HiSeq 4000. TCR beta libraries were built with iRepertoire HTBI primers and Arm-PCR amplification of CDR3 regions. Gel purification was performed on PCR products prior to sequencing. Under the source paper's analysis protocol: Across samples, about 64 TRBV and 13 to 15 TRBJ segments were identified and used for gene usage analysis of CDR3 amino acid clonotypes. COPE and FqMerger were used to merge the filtered high-quality paired reads into contigs. BLAST was used to align contigs to IMGT TRBV, TRBD and TRBJ reference genes, and CDR3 was defined according to IMGT. Highly expanded clones were defined as clonotypes with a frequency above 0.1%. Shannon entropy served as the measure of repertoire diversity, while the Gini coefficient captured V-J evenness. A clonotype was considered public if more than one individual shared it. The public reads were quality trimmed at Q25 with fastp and then assembled into clones with MiXCR by TCRdb, keeping productive beta chains. CDR3 protein duplicates are merged, each entry listing the most common genes and DNA. Here the V and J calls rest on TCRdb's processing, not on the authors' analysis. The sample table contains a few hundred thousand distinct CDR3 sequences; only one count was recorded for approximately 15% of them. Jointly, the top ten make up 25% to 30% of the sample.

The intended sense of this specimen's time point label: newly diagnosed GD, antithyroid drugs for less than 3 months. RNA was extracted from PBMCs in TRIzol for both TCR sequencing and RNA sequencing. The diagnosis of Graves' disease followed American Thyroid Association guidelines. Patients were recruited from an endocrinology department in Xi'an, China. Each patient gave approximately 10 milliliters of peripheral blood, collected in an EDTA anticoagulant tube. Ficoll Paque Plus density gradient separation was used to isolate PBMCs, and no additional T cell sorting was done. An Agilent 2100 Bioanalyzer and agarose gel were used to check RNA quality, and a NanoDrop 2000 was used to measure RNA concentration. Summary of the overall study and its limitations: The authors acknowledged the small sample size as a limitation that may reduce accuracy. Patients with persistent disease shared more public clonotypes (fewer than 3,000) than newly diagnosed patients did (nearly 1,000). Persistent Graves' disease patients showed lower TCR Shannon entropy and fewer highly expanded clones than newly diagnosed patients, suggesting clonal expansion. Only the TCR beta chain was sequenced and analyzed. Only peripheral blood was studied, because thyroid tissue, the primary lesion, was inaccessible. TRBV28, TRBJ1-2 and TRBJ2-5 were preferentially used in persistent disease, while TRBV20-1 and TRBJ2-1 were favored in newly diagnosed disease.

Sequences MNHEY (CDR1) and SVGEGT (CDR2) are obtained from the germline V gene. The CDR3 contains 13 residues, cysteine and phenylalanine counted. The only DNA kept is the CDR3, 39 bases in frame from the first base. V is clipped by 7 bases and J by 5 bases, and the sequence between their germline boundaries is 14 bases long. Comments on this clonotype: The target of this receptor is not known. Nothing much larger sits one base from this clone, and base qualities are not available.

These data also featured in a second study, about T cells in Graves' hyperthyroidism and ophthalmopathy. Per that second paper: Stable Graves' hyperthyroidism was defined as no progression to ophthalmopathy during 18 months of follow-up. Hyperthyroidism patients were newly diagnosed, with disease duration under 2 months, and aged 18 to 65 years. Any patient with an uncontrolled infection, another autoimmune disease, pregnancy or lactation was excluded. Diagnoses were established on the basis of clinical symptoms, serum thyroxine and TRAb, thyroid ultrasound, and orbital computed tomography. The first round of RT-PCR for the TCR CDR3 was performed with the HTBI primer set and the Qiagen OneStep RT-PCR kit. Most expanded thyroid clonotypes (frequency above 0.001) were also detected in blood, a finding suggesting that blood repertoires may reflect thyroid immune responses. A model built on a 13 V-J signature distinguished ophthalmopathy from stable hyperthyroidism, reaching approximately 89% sensitivity and about 81% specificity in cross-validation and 80%/75% in testing. In validation, the model predicted progression to ophthalmopathy a median of 6.5 months before onset, with roughly 70% sensitivity and roughly 72% specificity. TCR V-J signatures able to tell the groups apart were searched for in a discovery cohort of some 100 patients, of whom over 40 had Graves' ophthalmopathy and 55 to 65 had stable Graves' hyperthyroidism. Prospective prediction of ophthalmopathy was tested in an independent validation cohort of 18 to 20 hyperthyroidism patients and 17 patients who later progressed to ophthalmopathy. The roughly 100 discovery patients were divided at random into training and test sets in a 7:3 ratio. Thyroid tissue and blood T-cell repertoires from over 5 Graves' hyperthyroidism patients were also compared in the study. After blood sampling, hyperthyroidism patients were treated with methimazole at a starting dose of 30 mg daily, and ophthalmopathy patients were treated with high-dose intravenous methylprednisolone. Libraries were constructed in a second round of multiplex PCR, after which size selection and purification were carried out. The libraries were sequenced on an Illumina HiSeq2000 using paired-end 100 bp reads. SOAPnuke was used to process the raw data, removing reads that contained adapters or uncalled bases, had a mean Phred below 15, or lacked an exact match to the constant primer or identifier. High-quality paired reads were merged using COPE v1.2.5, and each unique nucleotide sequence was defined as a clonotype. Clonotypes were aligned to IMGT TRBV, TRBD and TRBJ reference segments using MiTCR v1.1. The analysis included only V-J combinations with a frequency above 0.0001, which together covered 99% to 99.2% of the repertoires. A TCS score was defined as the ratio of F50 (clonal expansion) to E x V (chaos), with BLOSUM62-based TCRdist applied between CDR3 peptides within each V-J. Welch's t-statistics and random forest reduced around 510 V-J features to roughly 13, which were used in a naive Bayes classifier (R e1071). Sample size was not statistically predetermined, and investigators were not blinded to group allocation. According to the paper, TCR Vbeta CDR3 sequencing was carried out on approximately 140 peripheral blood samples, which came from 40 to 45 ophthalmopathy, around 74 hyperthyroidism and roughly 17 progressor patients.

Recombination joined TRBV6-2 or TRBV6-3 with TRBJ1-1; the D gene is perhaps TRBD1, on 6 matching bases. The clonotype originates from a man aged 40-49 years with Graves disease. Donor details come from another sample of the same person, matched by shared clones. Sample: peripheral blood mononuclear cells (PBMCs), taken at new diagnosis, from a patient treated with antithyroid drugs. The nucleotide sequence is TGTGCCAGCATTCAGGGGATGCGAACTGAAGCTTTCTTT. Translated, it gives CASIQGMRTEAFF.